The 12 T cell receptor beta chains below were found in one sample sequenced in a study of synovial regulatory T cells in juvenile arthritis. Using immunoSEQ multiplex PCR, the repertoire was profiled, and TCRdb retains in-frame clones only, with some absent. The table for this sample gives about 10,000 clones. The sample was Treg cells from blood. The sample's subset: remaining (HLA-DR-negative) circulating blood Treg cells. These receptors were collected from a donor younger than 30 with juvenile idiopathic arthritis.

The chain is built from TRBV5-1 and TRBJ2-7; TCRdb selects TRBD1, and the lack of DNA leaves this call unchecked. The CDR3 runs 14 residues. No DNA is given. Germline V gene data show CDR1 as SGHRS and CDR2 as YFSETQ. The CDR3 loop reads CASSLRGQGDEQYF.

This chain links TRBV19 with TRBJ2-7; TCRdb proposes TRBD2, but this gene call is untestable without DNA. Germline CDR1 reads LNHDA; CDR2 reads SQIVND (reference sequence). The CDR3 has 16 residues. The protein alone is recorded here. This CDR3 is CASSPRGGSGTSEQYF.

This chain joins TRBV4-2 and TRBJ2-1; TCRdb gives TRBD2 as the D gene, but with no DNA this cannot be confirmed. CDR1 LGHNA and CDR2 YNFKEQ come from the germline V gene. The CDR3 loop spans 20 amino acids. DNA for this receptor is not on file. The CDR3 loop is CASSQEFRVGLAGGWNEQFF.

This chain links TRBV5-1 with TRBJ1-2. In germline, CDR1 is SGHRS, CDR2 YFSETQ. CDR3 length equals 14 residues. Only the protein sequence is given. Here the CDR3 reads CASSLSIRDYGYTF.

This sequence joins TRBV4-1 and TRBJ1-5. Looked up from germline, CDR1 is MGHRA and CDR2 is YSYEKL. CDR3 length: 12 amino acids. No DNA sequence was recorded. This chain's CDR3 is CASSQDGQPQHF.

V usage is TRBV5-4 and J usage is TRBJ1-1. CDR1 SGHNT and CDR2 YYREEE come from the germline V gene (reference sequence). The CDR3 sequence is 12 residues long. The DNA is unrecorded. The CDR3 is CASSSWGEEAFF.

This chain connects TRBV5-4 to TRBJ1-6; TCRdb's D call, TRBD1, is unchecked because there is no DNA. The CDR3 runs 17 residues. No DNA appears here. Germline lookup yields CDR1 SGHNT and CDR2 YYREEE (reference sequence). The CDR3 protein is CASSLRQASSYNSPLHF. The complete variable domain, with remaining parts taken from reference TRBV5-4 and TRBJ1-6, reads ETGVTQSPTHLIKTRGQQVTLRCSSQSGHNTVSWYQQALGQGPQFIFQYYREEENGRGNFPPRFSGLQFPNYSSELNVNALELDDSALYLCASSLRQASSYNSPLHFGNGTRLTVT.

The rearrangement links TRBV19 to TRBJ2-1. Germline loops: CDR1 LNHDA, CDR2 SQIVND (reference sequence). This CDR3 comprises 12 residues. DNA is not recorded here. The CDR3 protein is CASRTLGNEQFF.

The chain uses TRBV9 and TRBJ1-3; lacking DNA, the TRBD1 call made by TCRdb goes unchecked. The length of the CDR3 is 15 residues. The DNA is unrecorded. Germline V gene sequence: CDR1 SGDLS, CDR2 YYNGEE. This CDR3 is CASSYEGDSGNTIYF.

This chain links TRBV5-4 with TRBJ1-2. The CDR3 is 12 residues long. The DNA sequence is not available. Germline assignment: CDR1 SGHNT and CDR2 YYREEE (reference sequence). The CDR3 loop reads CASSLAGYGYTF. The variable domain in full, completed from reference TRBV5-4 and TRBJ1-2, reads ETGVTQSPTHLIKTRGQQVTLRCSSQSGHNTVSWYQQALGQGPQFIFQYYREEENGRGNFPPRFSGLQFPNYSSELNVNALELDDSALYLCASSLAGYGYTFGSGTRLTVV.

This chain connects TRBV5-6 to TRBJ1-4. The CDR3 runs 15 residues. This entry has no DNA. The germline CDR1 and CDR2 sequences are SGHDT and YYEEEE. CDR3 amino acids: CASSLRVTTNEKLFF.

The genes are TRBV6-1 and TRBJ1-1. The germline V gene has CDR1 MNHNS and CDR2 SASEGT. The CDR3 length is 17 residues. No DNA appears here. The CDR3 reads CASSEVAWYRKNTEAFF.